This is a list of T cell receptor beta chains from one sample in a study of Ad26.COV2.S vaccination and SARS-CoV-2 variants. Sequenced by immunoSEQ multiplex PCR; TCRdb stores in-frame clones only, minus some. The data contain roughly 450,000 clones, 90% of them singletons. Sequencing used peripheral blood, obtained in a trial of Ad26.COV2.S vaccine versus placebo. These receptor sequences come from a person between 18 and 65 years old who received the Ad26.COV2.S COVID-19 vaccine or a placebo. Both conserved end residues are part of each CDR3. A D gene is named only where the DNA matches it firmly. Size values are once, few and many counts, or a class for expanded clones, and some rows have none.

-,TRBV7-6,TRBJ2-1,-,CASSTNRNNEQFF,TGTGCCAGCAGCACCAACAGGAACAATGAGCAGTTCTTC
once,TRBV10-3,TRBJ2-1,-,CAITRTPNNEQFF,TGTGCCATCACCCGAACCCCTAACAATGAGCAGTTCTTC
-,TRBV11-2,TRBJ2-3,TRBD2,CASSFPTSGTDTQYF,TGTGCCAGCAGCTTCCCAACTAGCGGCACAGATACGCAGTATTTT
once,TRBV6-2/TRBV6-3,TRBJ2-1,TRBD2,CASSSGNNEQFF,TGTGCCAGCAGTAGCGGGAACAATGAGCAGTTCTTC
-,TRBV2,TRBJ1-1,-,CASREQGLGTEAFF,TGTGCCAGCAGAGAACAGGGACTAGGGACTGAAGCTTTCTTT
-,TRBV9,TRBJ2-3,TRBD2,CASSVAGGASGPTDTQYF,TGTGCCAGCAGCGTAGCGGGGGGGGCTAGCGGGCCCACAGATACGCAGTATTTT
-,TRBV15,TRBJ2-7,-,CATSRVPAGTVEQYF,TGTGCCACCAGCAGAGTACCAGCGGGGACAGTAGAGCAGTACTTC
-,TRBV12-3/TRBV12-4,TRBJ2-7,-,CASSPSYTYEQYF,TGTGCCAGCAGCCCGTCTTACACCTACGAGCAGTACTTC
-,TRBV12-3/TRBV12-4,TRBJ2-1,-,CASSFLGDEQFF,TGTGCCAGCAGTTTCTTAGGGGATGAGCAGTTCTTC
-,TRBV7-8,TRBJ2-7,-,CASSRRGPISPEQYF,TGTGCCAGCAGCCGCCGTGGGCCAATCTCCCCCGAGCAGTACTTC
-,TRBV5-6,TRBJ2-6,-,CASSLSLTRPSGANVLTF,TGTGCCAGCAGCTTGAGCCTGACGCGCCCCTCTGGGGCCAACGTCCTGACTTTC
-,TRBV6-5,TRBJ1-1,TRBD1,CASSWGQGENTEAFF,TGTGCCAGCAGTTGGGGACAGGGGGAGAACACTGAAGCTTTCTTT
-,TRBV6-2/TRBV6-3,TRBJ1-5,-,CASSYLSYQPQHF,TGTGCCAGCAGTTACCTAAGTTATCAGCCCCAGCATTTT
-,TRBV6-1,TRBJ2-7,-,CASSEGIDYEQYF,TGTGCCAGCAGTGAAGGGATCGACTACGAGCAGTACTTC
-,TRBV6-1,TRBJ1-2,TRBD1,CASSQDRADLFRGYTF,TGTGCCAGCAGTCAAGACAGGGCTGATCTTTTTCGGGGCTACACCTTC
-,TRBV5-6,TRBJ2-1,TRBD2,CASSHLAGVANEQFF,TGTGCCAGCAGCCATCTAGCGGGAGTCGCAAATGAGCAGTTCTTC
-,TRBV28,TRBJ1-1,-,CASSLRDVAFF,TGTGCCAGCAGTTTAAGGGACGTCGCTTTCTTT
-,TRBV7-6,TRBJ2-2,-,CASAGTGELFF,TGTGCCAGCGCGGGCACCGGGGAGCTGTTTTTT
-,TRBV4-3,TRBJ2-7,-,CASSQDPATYEQYF,TGCGCCAGCAGCCAAGATCCAGCTACCTACGAGCAGTACTTC
-,TRBV19,TRBJ1-2,-,CASSIDLVYGYTF,TGTGCCAGTAGTATAGATCTGGTCTATGGCTACACCTTC
-,TRBV6-5,TRBJ1-4,-,CASRGYSYEKLFF,TGTGCCAGCAGGGGGTATAGTTATGAAAAACTGTTTTTT
-,TRBV9,TRBJ2-1,-,CASSVEPIVSSYNEQFF,TGTGCCAGCAGCGTAGAGCCGATCGTGAGCTCCTACAATGAGCAGTTCTTC
-,TRBV19,TRBJ1-4,-,CASSRPVGGDKNEKLFF,TGTGCCAGTAGTCGACCAGTAGGCGGGGATAAAAACGAAAAACTGTTTTTT
-,TRBV6-2/TRBV6-3,TRBJ2-1,-,CASSLALQSYNEQFF,TGTGCCAGCAGTTTGGCGCTACAGTCCTACAATGAGCAGTTCTTC
-,TRBV5-6,TRBJ2-2,-,CASSRTLQSTGPGELFF,TGTGCCAGCAGCCGCACCCTCCAGTCGACAGGCCCCGGGGAGCTGTTTTTT
-,TRBV6-5,TRBJ1-2,TRBD1,CASSYGTGSAGYTF,TGTGCCAGCAGTTACGGGACAGGGTCGGCTGGCTACACCTTC
-,TRBV30,TRBJ1-5,-,CAWSDPGRLYSNQPQHF,TGTGCCTGGAGTGACCCGGGACGCCTCTATAGCAATCAGCCCCAGCATTTT
-,TRBV14,TRBJ2-3,-,CASSRSDTQYF,TGTGCCAGCAGCCGGTCGGATACGCAGTATTTT
once,TRBV10-3,TRBJ1-2,-,CAISEPGTSYGYTF,TGTGCCATCAGTGAGCCGGGGACGTCCTATGGCTACACCTTC
-,TRBV25-1,TRBJ2-3,-,CASLKGGTDTQYF,TGTGCCAGCTTAAAGGGGGGCACAGATACGCAGTATTTT
once,TRBV2,TRBJ1-1,-,CASSGLLSSEAFF,TGTGCCAGCAGCGGACTCCTGTCCTCTGAAGCTTTCTTT
once,TRBV6-2/TRBV6-3,TRBJ2-1,-,CASSYGGRLLNEQFF,TGTGCCAGCAGTTACGGGGGACGACTGCTCAATGAGCAGTTCTTC
-,TRBV5-4,TRBJ2-7,TRBD2,CASSAGGARNSYEQYF,TGTGCCAGCAGCGCGGGAGGGGCCCGCAACTCCTACGAGCAGTACTTC
-,TRBV3-1/TRBV3-2,TRBJ2-1,-,CASSQGTTEQFF,TGTGCCAGCAGCCAAGGGACGACAGAGCAGTTCTTC
-,TRBV25-1,TRBJ2-2,-,CASRLGGDAGELFF,TGTGCCAGCCGACTCGGAGGAGACGCCGGGGAGCTGTTTTTT
-,TRBV29-1,TRBJ2-1,-,CSVGGPYNEQFF,TGCAGCGTTGGCGGGCCCTACAATGAGCAGTTCTTC
-,TRBV28,TRBJ2-7,TRBD2,CASSLPTSGPSSYEQYF,TGTGCCAGCAGTTTACCTACTAGCGGGCCGAGCTCCTACGAGCAGTACTTC
few,TRBV24-1,TRBJ2-7,TRBD2,CAGTSGRAGEQYF,TGTGCCGGTACTAGCGGGAGGGCCGGGGAGCAGTACTTC
-,TRBV29-1,TRBJ2-1,TRBD2,CSTHRPGLATLSSYNEQFF,TGCAGCACCCACCGCCCGGGACTAGCGACCCTAAGCTCCTACAATGAGCAGTTCTTC
-,TRBV7-9,TRBJ2-3,-,CASSSGELTDTQYF,TGTGCCAGCAGCTCGGGGGAGTTGACAGATACGCAGTATTTT
-,TRBV5-6,TRBJ2-6,-,CASSLRGLGASGANVLTF,TGTGCCAGCAGTCTAAGGGGCCTCGGGGCCTCTGGGGCCAACGTCCTGACTTTC
-,TRBV7-2,TRBJ2-7,-,CASCSSGGGWKDYEQYF,TGTGCCAGCTGCTCCTCGGGTGGGGGGTGGAAGGACTACGAGCAGTACTTC
-,TRBV2,TRBJ2-1,-,CASTGGTRLYNEQFF,TGTGCCAGCACCGGGGGTACTAGGCTCTACAATGAGCAGTTCTTC
-,TRBV12-3/TRBV12-4,TRBJ2-7,-,CASSLATGYEQYF,TGTGCCAGCAGTTTAGCGACAGGCTACGAGCAGTACTTC
-,TRBV7-2,TRBJ2-1,-,CASSVAPGGGYNEQFF,TGTGCCAGCAGCGTAGCGCCTGGAGGGGGATACAATGAGCAGTTCTTC
-,TRBV5-1,TRBJ2-3,TRBD2,CASNTGTSETDTQYF,TGCGCCAGCAACACCGGGACTAGCGAGACAGATACGCAGTATTTT
-,TRBV30,TRBJ1-5,TRBD1,CAWSSSWQVGGFYSNQPQHF,TGTGCCTGGAGTTCGTCTTGGCAAGTAGGGGGCTTTTATAGCAATCAGCCCCAGCATTTT
-,TRBV7-2,TRBJ1-4,TRBD1,CASSTRTGGVEKLFF,TGTGCCAGCAGCACCCGGACAGGGGGCGTTGAAAAACTGTTTTTT
-,TRBV5-1,TRBJ2-5,TRBD1,CASNLGDRGRFQETQYF,TGCGCCAGCAATCTGGGGGACAGGGGGCGTTTCCAAGAGACCCAGTACTTC
-,TRBV18,TRBJ1-1,-,CASSPTLMNTEAFF,TGTGCCAGCTCACCAACGTTGATGAACACTGAAGCTTTCTTT
-,TRBV5-4,TRBJ2-1,TRBD2,CASPGTSGNPYNEQFF,TGTGCCAGCCCAGGGACTAGCGGGAACCCCTACAATGAGCAGTTCTTC
-,TRBV28,TRBJ1-5,-,CASSLFSNQPQHF,TGTGCCAGCAGTTTATTTTCCAATCAGCCCCAGCATTTT
once,TRBV15,TRBJ2-7,TRBD2,CATSREGLAGSEQYF,TGTGCCACCAGCAGAGAAGGGCTAGCGGGATCCGAGCAGTACTTC
-,TRBV25-1,TRBJ2-6,TRBD1,CASSDYRGNGANVLTF,TGTGCCAGCAGTGATTACAGGGGAAATGGGGCCAACGTCCTGACTTTC
few,TRBV18,TRBJ2-2,TRBD1,CASSPTTGYTGELFF,TGTGCCAGCTCACCTACGACAGGGTACACCGGGGAGCTGTTTTTT
once,TRBV7-2,TRBJ2-7,-,CASSLDGGTYEQYF,TGTGCCAGCAGCTTAGATGGGGGAACCTACGAGCAGTACTTC
-,TRBV4-1,TRBJ2-7,-,CASSQGGRYEQYF,TGCGCCAGCAGCCAAGGAGGGAGATACGAGCAGTACTTC
-,TRBV24-1,TRBJ2-5,-,CATSDEGKEETQYF,TGTGCCACCAGTGATGAGGGGAAGGAAGAGACCCAGTACTTC
-,TRBV7-2,TRBJ2-1,TRBD2,CASSLDSSGFDSYNEQFF,TGTGCCAGCAGCTTAGACTCTAGCGGGTTTGACTCCTACAATGAGCAGTTCTTC